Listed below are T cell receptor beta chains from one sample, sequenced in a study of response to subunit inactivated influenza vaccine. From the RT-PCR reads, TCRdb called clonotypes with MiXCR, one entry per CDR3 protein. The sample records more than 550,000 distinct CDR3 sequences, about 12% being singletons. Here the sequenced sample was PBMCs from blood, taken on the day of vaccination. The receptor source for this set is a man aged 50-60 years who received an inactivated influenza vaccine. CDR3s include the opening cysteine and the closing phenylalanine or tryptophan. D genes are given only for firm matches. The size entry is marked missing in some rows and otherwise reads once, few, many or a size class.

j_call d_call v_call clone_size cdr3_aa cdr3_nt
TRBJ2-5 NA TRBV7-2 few CASSQDWGETQYF TGTGCCAGCAGCCAGGACTGGGGGGAGACCCAGTACTTC
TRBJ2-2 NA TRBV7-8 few CASSLALAGVNTGELFF TGTGCCAGCAGCTTAGCGCTGGCAGGGGTTAACACCGGGGAGCTGTTTTTT
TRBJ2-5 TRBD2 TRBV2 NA CASSKGLAEETQYF TGTGCCAGCAGTAAAGGACTAGCAGAAGAGACCCAGTACTTC
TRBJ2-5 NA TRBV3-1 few CASSQEFRKGRETQYF TGTGCCAGCAGCCAAGAGTTTCGGAAGGGTAGGGAGACCCAGTACTTC
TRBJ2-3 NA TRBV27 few CASSPETTPAQYF TGTGCCAGCAGCCCTGAAACGACCCCTGCGCAGTATTTT
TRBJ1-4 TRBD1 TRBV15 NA CATSFGQGNEKLFF TGTGCCACCAGCTTCGGACAGGGGAATGAAAAACTGTTTTTT
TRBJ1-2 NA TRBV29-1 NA CSAGLRLGFYGYTF TGCAGCGCTGGGTTGAGGTTGGGGTTCTATGGCTACACCTTC
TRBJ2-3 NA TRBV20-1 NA CSASLTTDTQYF TGCAGTGCTAGCCTCACCACAGATACGCAGTATTTT
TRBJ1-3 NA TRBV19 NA CASRRGLGNTIYF TGTGCCAGTCGACGGGGGCTTGGAAACACCATATATTTT
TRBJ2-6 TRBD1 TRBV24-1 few CATSEPDRAGANVLTF TGTGCCACCAGTGAACCGGACAGGGCCGGGGCCAACGTCCTGACTTTC
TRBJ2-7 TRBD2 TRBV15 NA CATSGQGLGYEQYF TGTGCCACCAGCGGACAAGGACTAGGGTACGAGCAGTACTTC
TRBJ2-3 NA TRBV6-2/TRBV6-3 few CASGQRSGGTDTQYF TGTGCCAGCGGACAGCGAAGCGGGGGCACAGATACGCAGTATTTT
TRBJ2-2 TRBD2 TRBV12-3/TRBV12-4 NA CASSRTTSGREVGELFF TGTGCCAGCAGCCGAACGACTAGCGGGAGGGAAGTCGGGGAGCTGTTTTTT
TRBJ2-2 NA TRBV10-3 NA CAISESISPGELFF TGTGCCATCAGTGAGTCGATCAGCCCCGGGGAGCTGTTTTTT
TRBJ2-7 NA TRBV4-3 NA CASSLDSPADYEQYF TGCGCCAGCAGCCTGGACAGCCCAGCGGACTACGAGCAGTACTTC
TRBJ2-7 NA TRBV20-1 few CSATPGLGREQYF TGCAGTGCCACCCCGGGCCTGGGGAGGGAGCAGTACTTC
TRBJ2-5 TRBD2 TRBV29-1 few CSVTLAGGVQETQYF TGCAGCGTAACATTAGCGGGAGGGGTACAAGAGACCCAGTACTTC
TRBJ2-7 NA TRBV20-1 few CSACVGGLNYEQYF TGCAGTGCTTGCGTCGGGGGGCTGAATTACGAGCAGTACTTC
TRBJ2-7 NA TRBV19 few CASSSLSTAYEQYF TGTGCCAGTAGTAGCCTCTCCACCGCCTACGAGCAGTACTTC
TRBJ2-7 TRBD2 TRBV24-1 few CATSNITPGLAGSYEQYF TGTGCCACCAGTAACATTACCCCGGGACTAGCGGGGTCCTACGAGCAGTACTTC
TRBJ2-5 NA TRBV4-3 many CASSQDFAETQYF TGCGCCAGCAGCCAAGATTTTGCGGAGACCCAGTACTTC
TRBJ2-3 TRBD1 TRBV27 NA CASSLTGTGAADTQYF TGTGCCAGCAGTTTGACCGGGACAGGCGCTGCAGATACGCAGTATTTT
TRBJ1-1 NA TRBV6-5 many CASSYSAGPPNTEAFF TGTGCCAGCAGTTACTCAGCCGGGCCTCCGAACACTGAAGCTTTCTTT
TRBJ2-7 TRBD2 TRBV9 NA CASSVGLAGGYEQYF TGTGCCAGCAGCGTGGGACTAGCGGGAGGCTACGAGCAGTACTTC
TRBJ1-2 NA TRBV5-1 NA CASSREGANYGYTF TGCGCCAGCAGCCGAGAGGGGGCTAACTATGGCTACACCTTC
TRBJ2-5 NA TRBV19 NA CASNSGDASGETQYF TGTGCCAGTAATTCAGGGGACGCTAGCGGTGAGACCCAGTACTTC
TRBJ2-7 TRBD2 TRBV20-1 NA CSAPTSGVMSYEQYF TGCAGTGCTCCGACTAGCGGGGTGATGTCCTACGAGCAGTACTTC
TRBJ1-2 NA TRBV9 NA CASSALTANYGYTF TGTGCCAGCAGCGCGTTGACAGCTAACTATGGCTACACCTTC
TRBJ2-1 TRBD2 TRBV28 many CASSLLAGGSYNEQFF TGTGCCAGCAGTTTACTAGCGGGAGGCTCCTACAATGAGCAGTTCTTC
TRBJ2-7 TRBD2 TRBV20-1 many CSAQGGLAGDTYEQYF TGCAGTGCTCAGGGGGGGCTAGCGGGGGATACTTACGAGCAGTACTTC
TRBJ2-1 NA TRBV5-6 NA CASSLRGRVKSVRQFF TGTGCCAGCAGCTTAAGGGGCAGGGTCAAATCGGTTCGACAGTTCTTC
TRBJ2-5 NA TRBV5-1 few CASSLSNIDGETQYF TGCGCCAGCAGCTTATCCAACATTGACGGGGAGACCCAGTACTTC
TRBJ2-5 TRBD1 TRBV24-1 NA CATSDLRMGQIETQYF TGTGCCACCAGTGATTTGCGGATGGGACAGATAGAGACCCAGTACTTC
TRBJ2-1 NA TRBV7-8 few CASSLEQVSYNEQFF TGTGCCAGCAGCTTAGAACAGGTCTCCTACAATGAGCAGTTCTTC
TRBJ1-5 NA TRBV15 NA CATSRDLRQGGQPQHF TGTGCCACCAGCAGAGATCTCCGCCAGGGAGGGCAGCCCCAGCATTTT
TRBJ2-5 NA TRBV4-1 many CASSPGVNQETQYF TGCGCCAGCAGCCCGGGGGTGAACCAAGAGACCCAGTACTTC
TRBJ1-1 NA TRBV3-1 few CASSHGDSAAFF TGTGCCAGCAGCCATGGGGATTCCGCAGCTTTCTTT
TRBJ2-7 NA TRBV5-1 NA CASGQTPFTYEQYF TGCGCCAGCGGACAGACCCCGTTCACCTACGAGCAGTACTTC
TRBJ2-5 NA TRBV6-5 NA CASSYSPAQETQYF TGTGCCAGCAGTTACTCGCCCGCGCAAGAGACCCAGTACTTC
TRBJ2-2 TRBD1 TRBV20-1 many CSARGQGNTGELFF TGCAGTGCTAGAGGACAGGGGAACACCGGGGAGCTGTTTTTT
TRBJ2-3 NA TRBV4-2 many CASSLTSRAGSTDTQYF TGTGCCAGCAGCCTCACGTCCAGGGCGGGGTCCACAGATACGCAGTATTTT
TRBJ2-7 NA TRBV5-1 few CASSATPASSREQYF TGCGCCAGCAGCGCAACCCCGGCCAGCTCCCGCGAGCAGTACTTC
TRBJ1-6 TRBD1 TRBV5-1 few CASSGGTGDNSPLHF TGCGCCAGCAGCGGAGGGACAGGGGATAATTCACCCCTCCACTTT
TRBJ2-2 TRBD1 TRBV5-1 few CASSLAGQGAGELFF TGCGCCAGCAGCTTGGCGGGACAGGGGGCCGGGGAGCTGTTTTTT
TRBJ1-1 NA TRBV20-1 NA CSARKGTGSSSAFF TGCAGTGCTAGAAAGGGTACAGGGTCATCCTCAGCTTTCTTT
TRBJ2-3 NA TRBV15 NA CATSRDRVGTDTQYF TGTGCCACCAGCAGAGACAGGGTAGGCACAGATACGCAGTATTTT
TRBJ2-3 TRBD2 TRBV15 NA CATSRPGLITDTQYF TGTGCCACCAGCAGGCCGGGACTAATCACAGATACGCAGTATTTT
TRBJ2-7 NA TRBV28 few CASSFLGGAHDEQYF TGTGCCAGCAGTTTCTTAGGGGGGGCCCATGACGAGCAGTACTTC
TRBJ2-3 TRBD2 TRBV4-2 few CASSQPIAGSTDTQYF TGTGCCAGCAGCCAACCCATAGCGGGGAGCACAGATACGCAGTATTTT
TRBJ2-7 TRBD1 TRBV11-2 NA CASSQRGTGISYEQYF TGTGCCAGCAGCCAGAGAGGGACAGGGATTTCCTACGAGCAGTACTTC